This entry is about one T cell receptor beta chain. This clone was picked up one time. There is no known antigen for this receptor. No clone much larger than this one lies a single base away; base qualities are absent. The germline V gene gives CDR1 as LGHNA and CDR2 as YSLEER. The CDR3 measures 14 amino acids from cysteine to phenylalanine. The retained sequence is limited to the CDR3, 42 bases, with the frame set at the first base. Relative to germline, V is missing 1 base and J is missing 5 bases, with 5 bases of the junction outside any gene match. The sample's time point label, decoded: baseline pretreatment blood. The treatment or condition label, read with the paper, signifies: 15 Gy SBRT to primary tumor, nephrectomy 4 weeks later. To follow tumor-enriched clonotypes, peripheral blood was collected serially from radiation-treated patients at baseline and again at 2 weeks and 4 weeks after SBRT. Renal cell carcinoma with clear cell pathology was present in all patients. Genomic DNA for TCR sequencing was prepared using the QIAamp DNA Blood Mini Kit (Qiagen). Only samples passing all quality control checks were included in the analyses.

The record originates from a study of radiation and T cells in renal cell carcinoma (dated by TCRdb to about 2020). Some background on the complete study: The samples were drawn from a clinical trial, where primary renal cell carcinomas were treated with 15 Gy of stereotactic body radiation therapy and then removed by nephrectomy 4 weeks afterward. A total of under 60 samples underwent TCR beta sequencing, made up of 26 tumors and approximately 27 peripheral blood samples. Across all 53 samples, around 4,000,000 unique CDR3 nucleotide sequences, encoding 2.5 million to 3 million unique CDR3 amino acid sequences, were identified.

General findings and caveats noted by the study authors: Because pretreatment tumor biopsies were not available, the study could not determine whether clonotypes were already present within the tumor at baseline. Tracking of blood repertoire dynamics stopped at less than 5 weeks after treatment, with no follow-up past that point. Because the trial had a single-armed design, the trial could not examine how radiation dose or scheduling affected the TCR repertoire. In blood, the top tumor clonotypes increased between baseline and 2 weeks post-radiation and then shrank by 4 weeks, which suggests that tumor-resident clones expanded only transiently.

Following the manufacturer's recommendations, the immunoSEQ kit was used to generate TCR beta libraries from genomic DNA. To prepare libraries, a first multiplex PCR with proprietary primers was run, followed by a second PCR that added unique barcodes, and a bead cleanup was done after each round. A positive control reaction and a negative control reaction, both provided in the kit, were run with every batch of samples. The final libraries were assessed on an Agilent 4200 TapeStation D1000 ScreenTape, pooled by volume, and quantified by qPCR. Sequencing was performed on an Illumina NextSeq500 with a MidOutput 150-cycle cartridge, and 156 Read1 and 15 Index1 cycles were run with kit custom primers. The pooled library was loaded at about 0.93 pM with roughly 20% PhiX control spiked in. Turning to the authors' computational methods: Vendor-processed data were analyzed in R, with a clonotype defined as all T cells sharing the same CDR3 nucleotide sequence. In the clone abundance analyses, frequencies in each sample were normalized to that sample's 10,000 most abundant clones. Public T cell clones, which averaged fewer than five per sample, were excluded before analysis. A difference in abundance of at least 32-fold between compartments was used to define tumor-enriched and baseline blood-enriched clonotypes. A beta-binomial differential abundance model was applied to find clonotypes that expanded or contracted between blood time points. Similarity between tumor and blood repertoires was quantified using the Baroni-Urbani and Buser coefficient, and groups were compared with two-tailed Wilcoxon tests in R. The immuneACCESS repertoire file appears here via TCRdb, limited to in-frame rearrangements. These files lack a portion of the clones; in checked studies, under half of the deficit traces to unresolved V genes, and the cause of the others is not known. The DNA was the basis for D and trimming; V, J and clone size are from that table. Counted in this sample were some 120,000 clones; approximately 78% of them appeared once. The ten biggest clones cover about 3% of the sample.

This receptor chain uses TRBV4-3 and TRBJ2-7, and 7 bases in between align with TRBD1. The material sequenced was blood, taken from a patient whose treatment included radiotherapy and nephrectomy. This clonotype was sampled from a woman aged 60-75 years with renal cell carcinoma. The CDR3 region has the sequence CASSQAHRGHEQYF. The nucleotides read TGCGCCAGCAGCCAAGCTCACAGGGGCCACGAGCAGTACTTC.